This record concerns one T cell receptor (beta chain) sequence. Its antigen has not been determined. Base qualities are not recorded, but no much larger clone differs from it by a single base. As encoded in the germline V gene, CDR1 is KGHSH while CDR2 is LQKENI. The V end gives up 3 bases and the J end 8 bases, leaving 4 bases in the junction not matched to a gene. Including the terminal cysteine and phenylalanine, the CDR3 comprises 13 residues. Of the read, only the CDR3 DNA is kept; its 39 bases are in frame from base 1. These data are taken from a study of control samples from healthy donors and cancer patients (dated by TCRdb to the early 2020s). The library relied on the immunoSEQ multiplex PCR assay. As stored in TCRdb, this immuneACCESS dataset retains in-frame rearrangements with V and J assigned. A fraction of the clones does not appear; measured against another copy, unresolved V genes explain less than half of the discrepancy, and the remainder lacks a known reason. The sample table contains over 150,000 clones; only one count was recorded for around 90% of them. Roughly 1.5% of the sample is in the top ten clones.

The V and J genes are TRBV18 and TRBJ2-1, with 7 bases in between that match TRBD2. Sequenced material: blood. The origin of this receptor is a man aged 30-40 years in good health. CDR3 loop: CASSPDGRDEQFF. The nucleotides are TGTGCCAGCTCACCCGATGGGAGGGATGAGCAGTTCTTC.